The clone carrying this TCR beta chain was counted only a few times. Its target is not known. This sample is drawn from a study of T-cell memory formation after mild COVID-19. Across the study: Largely, TCR clusters stayed within a single donor.

Barcoded TCR alpha and TCR beta cDNA libraries with UMIs came from 5'RACE using constant-segment primers. TCRdb fed the 5' RACE reads into MiXCR, producing one record per CDR3 protein. Of approximately 300,000 distinct CDR3 sequences in the sample, roughly a fifth were seen once. Study-level findings and limits: Researchers found some responding clones in pre-infection memory, a sign that cross-reactive memory joined. Clones that contracted from day 15 to 85 were balanced CD4/CD8, while later expanders leaned CD4+.

The germline V gene has CDR1 SSHAT and CDR2 FNYEAQ (reference sequence). This CDR3 contains 13 residues. V was cut by 8 bases and J by 4 bases, with 14 bases left in between. This chain joins TRBV7-7 and TRBJ2-5; TRBD1 is a possible D gene (6 bases). This clonotype was sampled from a man in his late teens or twenties who had mild COVID-19 (a few samples of this study predate the infection). Cell type and time point are not known. Sequenced: PBMCs or a T cell subset sorted from them (not recorded which). CDR3 DNA: TGTGCCAGCGGGCAGGGGTGGTCAGAGACCCAGTACTTC. Its protein is CASGQGWSETQYF.